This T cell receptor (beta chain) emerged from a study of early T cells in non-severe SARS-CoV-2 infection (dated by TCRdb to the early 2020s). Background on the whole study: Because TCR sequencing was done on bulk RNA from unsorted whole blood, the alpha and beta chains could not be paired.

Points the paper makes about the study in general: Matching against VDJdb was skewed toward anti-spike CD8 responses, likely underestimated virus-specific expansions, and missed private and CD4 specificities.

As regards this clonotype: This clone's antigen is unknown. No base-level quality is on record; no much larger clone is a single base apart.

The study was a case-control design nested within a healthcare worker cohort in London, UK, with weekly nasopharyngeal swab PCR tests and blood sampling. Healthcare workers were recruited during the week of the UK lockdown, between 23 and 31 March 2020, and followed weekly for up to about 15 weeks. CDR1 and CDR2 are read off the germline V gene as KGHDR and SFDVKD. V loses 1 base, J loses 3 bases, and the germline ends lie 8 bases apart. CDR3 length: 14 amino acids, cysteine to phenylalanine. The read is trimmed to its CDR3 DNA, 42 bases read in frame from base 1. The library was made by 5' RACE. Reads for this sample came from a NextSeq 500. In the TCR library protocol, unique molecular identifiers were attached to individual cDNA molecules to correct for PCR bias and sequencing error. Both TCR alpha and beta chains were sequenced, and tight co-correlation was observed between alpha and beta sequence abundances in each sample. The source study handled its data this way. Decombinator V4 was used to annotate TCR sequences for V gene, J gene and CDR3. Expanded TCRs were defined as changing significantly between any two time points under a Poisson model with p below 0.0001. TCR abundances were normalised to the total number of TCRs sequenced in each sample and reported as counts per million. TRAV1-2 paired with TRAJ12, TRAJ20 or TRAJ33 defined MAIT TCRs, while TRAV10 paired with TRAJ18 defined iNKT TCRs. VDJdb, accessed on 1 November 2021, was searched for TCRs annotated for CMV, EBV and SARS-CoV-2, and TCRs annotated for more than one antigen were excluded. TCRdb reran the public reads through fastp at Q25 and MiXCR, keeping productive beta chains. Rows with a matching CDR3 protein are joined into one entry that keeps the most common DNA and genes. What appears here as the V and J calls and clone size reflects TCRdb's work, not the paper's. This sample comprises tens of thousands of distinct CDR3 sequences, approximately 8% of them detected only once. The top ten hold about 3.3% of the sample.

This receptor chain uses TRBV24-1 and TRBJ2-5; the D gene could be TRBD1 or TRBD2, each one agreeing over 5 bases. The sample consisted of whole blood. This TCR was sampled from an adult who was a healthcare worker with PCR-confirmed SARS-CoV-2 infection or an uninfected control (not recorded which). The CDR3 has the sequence CATSDFGGEETQYF. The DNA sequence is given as TGTGCCACCAGTGATTTTGGGGGAGAAGAGACCCAGTACTTC.